These 6 T cell receptor beta chains were all obtained from the same sample, sequenced in a study of shared clonotypes between healthy human individuals. The repertoire was sequenced with immunoSEQ multiplex PCR; TCRdb's copy has only in-frame clones and lacks some. The table has 400,000 to 600,000 clones, approximately 79% seen once. The specimen sequenced was PBMCs. These receptors were obtained from a woman aged 40 to 55 in good health. Some clones in this sample may be carry-over from other donors' samples.

The CDR3 DNA is TGTGCCAGCAGCCGAACTAGCGGGACTACCTACAATGAGCAGTTCTTC. This translates into CASSRTSGTTYNEQFF. The rearrangement uses TRBV7-2 and TRBJ2-1; TRBD2 matches at 10 bases. The CDR3 totals 16 residues. With V trimmed by 5 bases and J by 2 bases, 6 bases remained unmatched. Germline V gene sequence: CDR1 SGHTA, CDR2 FQGNSA. Based on the CDR3 plus reference TRBV7-2 and TRBJ2-1, the full variable domain is GAGVSQSPSNKVTEKGKDVELRCDPISGHTALYWYRQSLGQGLEFLIYFQGNSAPDKSGLPSDRFSAERTGGSVSTLTIQRTQQEDSAVYLCASSRTSGTTYNEQFFGPGTRLTVL.

The chain has TRBV5-4 and TRBJ1-1, with 7 bases that match TRBD1. There are 14 residues in the CDR3. Germline CDR1 is SGHNT and CDR2 is YYREEE (reference sequence). Germline trimming cut 1 base from V and 4 bases from J; bases unmatched to any gene: 4. The CDR3 sequence is CASSLSQGGTEAFF. The CDR3 DNA reads as TGTGCCAGCAGCTTGAGTCAGGGGGGCACTGAAGCTTTCTTT.

This sequence joins TRBV9 and TRBJ1-3; D not certain. This CDR3 spans 14 amino acids. V was pared by 4 bases and J by 3 bases, with 11 bases between. CDR1 is SGDLS, CDR2 YYNGEE, per germline. CDR3 sequence (DNA): TGTGCCAGCAGCCCATTGGGCGGTGGAAACACCATATATTTT. This gives the protein CASSPLGGGNTIYF.

The chain couples TRBV4-2 to TRBJ1-2, with D possibly matching TRBD1 (5 bases). Per germline, CDR1 LGHNA and CDR2 YNFKEQ. The CDR3 is 14 amino acids. The germline V and J ends were trimmed by 1 base and 3 bases, with 9 bases remaining between them. The CDR3 reads CASSQALGDYGYTF. DNA of the CDR3: TGTGCCAGCAGCCAAGCCCTGGGGGACTATGGCTACACCTTC.

The chain couples TRBV18 to TRBJ1-5, with 8 bases that match TRBD1. The CDR3 is 16 amino acids. Germline V gives CDR1 KGHSH, CDR2 LQKENI. Trimming cost V 2 bases and J 7 bases; bases outside gene matches: 10. In DNA, the CDR3 is TGTGCCAGCTCACCAACTTTACACAGGGGGAACCAGCCCCAGCATTTT. It is translated as CASSPTLHRGNQPQHF.

This clone was detected once. This clone may be a read error of a much larger clone one base away. In the same sample, other DNA sequences code for this CDR3. The rearrangement links TRBV28 to TRBJ1-4, with D unclear. Germline V gives CDR1 MDHEN, CDR2 SYDVKM. The CDR3 runs to 13 residues. CDR3 nucleotide sequence: TGTGCCAGCAGATCCGGCTTTGAGGAAAAATTGTTTTTT. As protein: CASRSGFEEKLFF.